Below are 28 T cell receptor beta chains sequenced from a single sample in a study of shared clonotypes between healthy human individuals. Clones were sequenced by immunoSEQ multiplex PCR, and TCRdb holds only the in-frame ones, with some missing. This sample has about 960,000 clones, with 60% to 85% found just once. Sequenced input: memory CD4+ T cells sorted from blood. This sample's subset: CD45RA-negative fraction. These TCRs come from a man between 18 and 35 years old in good health.

The rearrangement uses TRBV7-9 and TRBJ1-3; 8 bases agree with TRBD1. The V gene's germline CDR1 is SEHNR and CDR2 FQNEAQ (reference sequence). The CDR3 has 14 amino acids. The V and J ends lost 1 base and 5 bases, in that order; junction bases with no gene match: 1. The CDR3 protein is CASSLGDRRNTIYF. For the CDR3, the DNA is TGTGCCAGCAGCTTAGGGGACAGGAGAAACACCATATATTTT.

To note about this clone: Other DNA sequences from this sample encode an identical CDR3 as well. The chain is built from TRBV7-6 and TRBJ1-5; D might be TRBD1 (5 bases). CDR1 SGHVS and CDR2 FNYEAQ come from the germline V gene. V was cut by 4 bases and J by 7 bases, with 11 bases left in between. This CDR3 contains 13 residues. CDR3 loop: CASSSTRDQPQHF. CDR3 DNA sequence: TGTGCCAGCAGCTCAACCAGGGACCAGCCCCAGCATTTT.

The rearrangement joins TRBV6-1 to TRBJ2-7; D is uncertain. Deletions cut 3 bases from V and 7 bases from J, with 4 bases between. The CDR3 spans 10 residues. CDR1 MNHNS and CDR2 SASEGT come from the germline V gene. CDR3 nucleotides: TGTGCCAGCAGTGAGAGTGAGCAGTACTTC. Translation gives CASSESEQYF.

This clone was detected only a few times. The chain uses TRBV6-1 and TRBJ1-2; the D gene is possibly TRBD1 (6 bases). Germline CDR1 is MNHNS and CDR2 is SASEGT. V was trimmed by 5 bases and J by 8 bases, leaving 12 bases between them. The CDR3 covers 12 residues. CDR3 nucleotides: TGTGCCAGCAGTAATACCAGGGGCGGCTACACCTTC. It translates to CASSNTRGGYTF.

The chain combines TRBV19 with TRBJ2-7; 9 nucleotides line up with TRBD2. Germline CDR1 is LNHDA and CDR2 is SQIVND (reference sequence). The junction had 5 bases not matched to a gene; V was cut back by 0 bases and J by 5 bases. The CDR3 length is 15 residues. DNA for the CDR3: TGTGCCAGTAGTATAGAAACTAGCGGGCGGAACGAGCAGTACTTC. It translates to CASSIETSGRNEQYF. Full variable domain (outside the CDR3, taken from reference TRBV19 and TRBJ2-7): DGGITQSPKYLFRKEGQNVTLSCEQNLNHDAMYWYRQDPGQGLRLIYYSQIVNDFQKGDIAEGYSVSREKKESFPLTVTSAQKNPTAFYLCASSIETSGRNEQYFGPGTRLTVT.

This clone was detected once. The V and J genes are TRBV5-5 and TRBJ2-2; D not resolved. The CDR3 length is 14 residues. CDR1 is SGHKS and CDR2 is YYEKEE in the germline V gene (reference sequence). Deletions cut 0 bases from V and 2 bases from J, with 5 bases between. The CDR3 DNA reads TGTGCCAGCAGCTTGGACACCAACACCGGGGAGCTGTTTTTT. Translated, it gives CASSLDTNTGELFF.

The genes are TRBV6-5 and TRBJ1-2; unclear D gene. Looked up from germline, CDR1 is MNHEY and CDR2 is SVGAGI. The V gene lost 4 bases and the J gene lost 6 bases, with 12 bases spanning the gap. The CDR3 is 13 amino acids. CDR3 sequence: CASSSPETHGYTF. The CDR3 nucleotides read TGTGCCAGCAGTTCCCCCGAGACCCATGGCTACACCTTC.

V usage is TRBV5-1 and J usage is TRBJ1-1; D is perhaps TRBD1 (6 bases). CDR1 is SGHRS, CDR2 YFSETQ, per germline. This CDR3 contains 13 residues. V lost 0 bases and J 10 bases, leaving 13 bases between the germline ends. The DNA for the CDR3 is TGCGCCAGCAGCTTGGCACCCTCCAGGGGAGCTTTCTTT. Its protein is CASSLAPSRGAFF.

The CDR3 region is CASTKRRGPRGNTIYF. CDR3 sequence (DNA): TGTGCCAGCACCAAAAGGAGGGGGCCCAGAGGAAACACCATATATTTT. V gene TRBV6-9 combines with J gene TRBJ1-3; 7 bases agree with TRBD1. The CDR3 loop spans 16 amino acids. The V gene's germline CDR1 is MNHGY and CDR2 SVAAGI. J gave up 4 bases and V 7 bases, and 13 bases lay outside the gene matches.

The CDR3, as DNA: TGCGCCAGCAGCCAAGCTCCGGGACTAGGAACAGATACGCAGTATTTT. It translates to CASSQAPGLGTDTQYF. The rearrangement joins TRBV4-3 to TRBJ2-3, with TRBD2 matching 8 bases. Germline V gives CDR1 LGHNA, CDR2 YSLEER. After removal of 1 base from V and 3 bases from J, the junction contained 6 bases not matched to a gene. The CDR3 runs to 16 residues.

The chain is built from TRBV5-1 and TRBJ2-2; tentative D call: TRBD2 (5 bases). Trimming took off 4 bases at V and 0 bases at J, with 19 bases between the two ends. Germline CDR1 reads SGHRS; CDR2 reads YFSETQ. The CDR3 contains 18 residues. CDR3 loop: CASSRQGRAASNTGELFF. DNA of the CDR3: TGCGCCAGCAGCCGGCAAGGTCGAGCGGCATCGAACACCGGGGAGCTGTTTTTT.

The table lists this clone with a count of one. V usage is TRBV13 and J usage is TRBJ1-2; D uncertain. This CDR3 comprises 15 residues. Trimming shortened V by 0 bases and J by 8 bases, and 16 bases separated the two germline ends. Germline CDR1 is PRHDT and CDR2 is FYEKMQ (reference sequence). The CDR3 coding sequence is TGTGCCAGCAGCTTAGGTCTATTCTCGGGGAACGGCTACACCTTC. Translating gives CASSLGLFSGNGYTF.

This chain joins TRBV4-1 and TRBJ1-2, with 8 bases aligning to TRBD1. Germline V CDR1 and CDR2: MGHRA, YSYEKL. This CDR3 spans 19 amino acids. V dropped 2 bases and J dropped 3; count of bases not matched to a gene: 17. The CDR3 DNA sequence: TGCGCCAGCAGCCAAACTGTGGACAGGGCCACCCCTCAGTACTATGGCTACACCTTC. It specifies CASSQTVDRATPQYYGYTF.

The chain links TRBV6-5 to TRBJ2-7; TRBD2 aligns across 11 bases. This CDR3 comprises 14 residues. Germline values: CDR1 MNHEY, CDR2 SVGAGI. The V and J ends lost 6 bases and 2 bases, in that order; junction bases with no gene match: 3. In DNA, the CDR3 is TGTGCCAGCAGGTCTAGCGGGGGGACCTACGAGCAGTACTTC. As protein: CASRSSGGTYEQYF.

The V gene is TRBV19, the J gene TRBJ1-2; possibly TRBD1 for D (6 bases). The CDR3 length is 14 residues. The ends were cut back, 3 bases at V and 2 bases at J, with 10 bases in the middle. Germline CDR1 reads LNHDA; CDR2 reads SQIVND (reference sequence). CDR3 region: CASSIYRENYGYTF. The CDR3 DNA is TGTGCCAGTAGTATTTACAGGGAGAACTATGGCTACACCTTC. The variable domain in full, completed from reference TRBV19 and TRBJ1-2, reads DGGITQSPKYLFRKEGQNVTLSCEQNLNHDAMYWYRQDPGQGLRLIYYSQIVNDFQKGDIAEGYSVSREKKESFPLTVTSAQKNPTAFYLCASSIYRENYGYTFGSGTRLTVV.

The chain employs TRBV18 and TRBJ1-6, with D unresolved. There are 14 residues in the CDR3. Germline CDR1 is KGHSH and CDR2 is LQKENI. Trimming pared 0 bases from V and 7 bases from J, leaving 7 bases between. The CDR3 DNA is TGTGCCAGCTCACCACCGCCCGGGAATTCACCCCTCCACTTT. Its translation is CASSPPPGNSPLHF.

CDR3 sequence: CAWSPDRAAHYGYTF. The CDR3 DNA follows: TGTGCCTGGAGTCCAGACAGGGCCGCTCACTATGGCTACACCTTC. The chain recombines TRBV30 with TRBJ1-2; 7 positions match TRBD1. The junction had 9 bases not matched to a gene; V was cut back by 2 bases and J by 3 bases. The CDR3 covers 15 residues. Germline assignment: CDR1 GTSNPN and CDR2 SVGIG (reference sequence). The entire variable domain, with the rest obtained from reference TRBV30 and TRBJ1-2, is as follows: SQTIHQWPATLVQPVGSPLSLECTVEGTSNPNLYWYRQAAGRGLQLLFYSVGIGQISSEVPQNLSASRPQDRQFILSSKKLLLSDSGFYLCAWSPDRAAHYGYTFGSGTRLTVV.

The J gene is TRBJ2-2, the V gene TRBV6-1; unclear D gene. Trimming took 4 bases from V and 5 from J, leaving 2 bases between them. CDR1 is MNHNS and CDR2 is SASEGT in the germline V gene. The CDR3 covers 11 residues. The DNA of the CDR3 is TGTGCCAGCAGTGGTACCGGGGAGCTGTTTTTT. Its translation: CASSGTGELFF.

The V and J genes are TRBV7-9 and TRBJ2-2; D is perhaps TRBD2 (5 bases). V lost 3 bases and J 3 bases, leaving 11 bases between the germline ends. Per germline, CDR1 SEHNR and CDR2 FQNEAQ (reference sequence). The CDR3 spans 15 residues. CDR3 amino acids: CASSFPLRDTGELFF. The CDR3 DNA is TGTGCCAGCAGCTTCCCTTTGAGGGACACCGGGGAGCTGTTTTTT.

The J gene is TRBJ1-2, the V gene TRBV6-6; the D gene is possibly TRBD1 (5 bases). Germline CDR1 is MNHNY and CDR2 is SVGAGI (reference sequence). The CDR3 is 12 amino acids. Trimming stripped 10 bases from V and 8 bases from J, with 17 bases between. CDR3 sequence: CATAPGLGGYTF. The CDR3 DNA is TGTGCCACGGCTCCGGGGCTCGGGGGCTACACCTTC.

The chain is built from TRBV4-1 and TRBJ2-5; TRBD1 matches 7 bases. The CDR3 covers 16 residues. CDR1 MGHRA and CDR2 YSYEKL come from the germline V gene. V trimming: 1 base; J trimming: 5 bases; junction bases outside the gene matches: 10. CDR3 sequence reads: CASSQAEGATGETQYF. The CDR3 region has the DNA TGCGCCAGCAGCCAAGCTGAGGGGGCGACGGGGGAGACCCAGTACTTC.

The genes are TRBV9 and TRBJ1-1; D might be TRBD1 (5 bases). This CDR3 is built from 14 residues. From germline, CDR1 is SGDLS and CDR2 YYNGEE. V was pared by 3 bases and J by 3 bases, with 12 bases between. CDR3 nucleotide sequence: TGTGCCAGCAGCGATGGGGGGGACTACACTGAAGCTTTCTTT. It codes for CASSDGGDYTEAFF.

V is TRBV4-2 and J is TRBJ2-3; tentatively, D is TRBD1 (5 bases). The CDR3 contains 16 residues. The ends were cut back, 0 bases at V and 6 bases at J, with 16 bases in the middle. Looked up from germline, CDR1 is LGHNA and CDR2 is YNFKEQ. This chain's CDR3 is CASSQDRAGSTDTQYF. Here the CDR3 DNA reads TGTGCCAGCAGCCAAGATCGGGCAGGGTCGACGGATACGCAGTATTTT.

The V and J genes are TRBV5-6 and TRBJ2-3; 8 nucleotides agree with TRBD2. After removal of 0 bases from V and 2 bases from J, the junction contained 14 bases not matched to a gene. The CDR3 has 19 residues. Per the germline V gene, CDR1 is SGHDT and CDR2 is YYEEEE. The CDR3 DNA follows: TGTGCCAGCAGCTTGGACGTTCTTAGAGCGGGGGAATCCACAGATACGCAGTATTTT. The encoded protein is CASSLDVLRAGESTDTQYF.

The table lists this clone with a few counts. This chain uses TRBV29-1 with TRBJ1-1, with D perhaps matching TRBD1 (6 bases). V lost 7 bases and J lost 1, with 16 bases in between. The CDR3 is 14 residues long. Germline CDR1 SQVTM, CDR2 ANQGSEA. The CDR3: CSAANRAGNTEAFF. The CDR3 nucleotides read TGCAGCGCTGCGAACAGGGCCGGGAACACTGAAGCTTTCTTT.

The V gene is TRBV6-1, the J gene TRBJ1-5, with 7 positions matching TRBD1. The ends lost 4 bases at V and 0 bases at J; junction bases unmatched: 3. CDR1 is MNHNS and CDR2 is SASEGT in the germline V gene. The CDR3 runs 15 residues. CDR3 region: CASSGQGASNQPQHF. The CDR3 coding sequence is TGTGCCAGCAGTGGACAGGGCGCTAGCAATCAGCCCCAGCATTTT.

This clone has just one count. V usage is TRBV28 and J usage is TRBJ1-2; TRBD1 is a possible D gene (6 bases). Germline CDR1 is MDHEN and CDR2 is SYDVKM. The CDR3 length is 16 residues. Trimming took 1 base from V and 6 from J, leaving 18 bases between them. CDR3 DNA sequence: TGTGCCAGCAGTTTATTTAGGGGCACGGGGGCGGATGGCTACACCTTC. This translates into CASSLFRGTGADGYTF.

This clone was counted many times. V is TRBV6-5 and J is TRBJ2-7; D unclear. V lost 6 bases, J lost 4 bases, and 7 bases lay in between. The CDR3 sequence is 11 residues long. CDR1 MNHEY and CDR2 SVGAGI come from the germline V gene. CDR3 nucleotides: TGTGCCAGCAGGGAGAATTACGAGCAGTACTTC. It encodes CASRENYEQYF.